This T cell receptor (beta chain) derives from a study of shared clonotypes between healthy human individuals. Naive CD8 cells comprised CD45RO-negative, CCR7-positively selected cells, excluding terminally differentiated effector memory CD45RA+ cells. Only in-frame clones appear in the TCRdb table, and some are missing; sequencing was by immunoSEQ multiplex PCR. The sample lists millions of clones, about 95% seen once, with roughly 1% in the top ten. Sample: naive CD8+ T cells sorted from blood. The TCR comes from a man aged 18 to 30 in good health.

CDR3 in amino acids: CASGAGGYTF. The CDR3 DNA follows: TGTGCCAGCGGTGCGGGCGGCTACACCTTC. The gene calls are TRBV6-5 and TRBJ1-2, with unresolved D. The ends were cut back, 8 bases at V and 8 bases at J, with 9 bases in the middle. The CDR3 spans 10 residues. Per germline, CDR1 MNHEY and CDR2 SVGAGI.